This T cell receptor (beta chain) is drawn from a study of Ad26.COV2.S vaccination and SARS-CoV-2 variants. Turning to the study itself: The vaccine Ad26.COV2.S was put into the muscle once, or twice with 56 days between. Study results and limitations: Possible underestimation of total T cell responses by the TCR breadth and depth analyses was noted.

About this clone: Its antigen is as yet unknown.

CDR3 length: 16 amino acids. With 3 bases removed from V and 5 bases from J, the gap between germline ends came to 17 bases. CDR1 is MNHEY and CDR2 is SMNVEV in the germline V gene (reference sequence). Libraries were prepared by immunoSEQ multiplex PCR; TCRdb keeps only in-frame clonotypes and omits some of them. There are some 480,000 clones in the sample; roughly nine tenths occur only once, and 13% lies in the top ten. Treatment reported: roughly 18 received Ad26.COV2.S at low or high dose, single or two shots; several received placebo; per-sample allocation not given. Each sample was drawn 63 days after the first injection (of vaccine or placebo). An adult donor aged 18-55 years was enrolled in Boston.

The sample here was peripheral blood, taken in a trial of Ad26.COV2.S vaccine versus placebo. The rearrangement joins TRBV27 to TRBJ2-1; a possible D gene is TRBD1 (7 bases). The source is a person between 18 and 65 years old who received the Ad26.COV2.S COVID-19 vaccine or a placebo. The CDR3 spells CASSFKGGQINNEQFF. In DNA form, the CDR3 reads TGTGCCAGCAGTTTTAAGGGGGGACAGATAAACAATGAGCAGTTCTTC.